This T cell receptor (beta chain) derives from a study of spatial heterogeneity in lung cancer. Whole-study results and caveats: Quantities of ubiquitous and regional expanded TCRs paralleled ubiquitous and regional nonsynonymous mutations, respectively. Tumoral mutation counts were tracked by counts of expanded intratumoral alpha and beta TCRs.

TCR cDNA molecules each had a unique molecular identifier. One entry per CDR3 protein results from TCRdb running MiXCR on the 5' RACE reads. The sample records about 24,000 distinct CDR3 sequences, 8% to 10% being singletons. V was trimmed by 0 bases and J by 5 bases, leaving 17 bases between them. The CDR3 has 16 amino acids. Per germline, CDR1 SGDLS and CDR2 YYNGEE. This clonotype has just a few counts. Its matching antigen is unknown. Described time point: sample taken at primary tumor resection. A total of roughly 72 untreated early-stage non-small cell lung cancer patients served as donors. Whole RNA, which was extracted from tumor, nontumor lung tissue or frozen PBMC, was sequenced without any cell sorting.

The clonotype comes from a male donor with early-stage non-small cell lung cancer. The input for sequencing was lung tumor tissue, taken at surgery. This sequence joins TRBV9 and TRBJ2-5; D assignment may be TRBD1 or TRBD2 (6 bases each). The CDR3 DNA follows: TGTGCCAGCAGCGTAGGTGGGGGGCTAGCGAGGGAGACCCAGTACTTC. It translates to CASSVGGGLARETQYF. Filled out from reference TRBV9 and TRBJ2-5, the complete variable domain reads DSGVTQTPKHLITATGQRVTLRCSPRSGDLSVYWYQQSLDQGLQFLIQYYNGEERAKGNILERFSAQQFPDLHSELNLSSLELGDSALYFCASSVGGGLARETQYFGPGTRLLVL.